Shown below are 26 T cell receptor beta chains from a single sample sequenced in a study of T cells in women clearing cervical HPV infection. TCRdb's table, derived via immunoSEQ multiplex PCR, lists solely in-frame clones and lacks some. The sample has 25,000 to 35,000 clones; the top ten hold 15% to 20%. The sample comprised blood buffy coat. The source of these receptors is a woman aged 18-70 years with a cervical HPV16 infection that either progressed to CIN3+ or cleared (not recorded which).

Concerning this clone: The sequenced fragment ends 3 residues before the CDR3 boundary, so the rest is inferred from the germline J gene. The V and J genes are TRBV29-1 and TRBJ1-2; D not certain. The germline V gene has CDR1 SQVTM and CDR2 ANQGSEA. There are 12 residues in the CDR3. V was clipped by 3 bases and J by 3 bases, with 8 bases between them. The CDR3 DNA, read in part, is TGCAGCGTTGATTCGGGGTACTATGGC. This encodes CSVDSGYYG. The CDR3 as a whole reads CSVDSGYYGYTF.

With respect to this clone: The read ends 3 residues early relative to the CDR3; the germline J gene fills the gap. The V and J genes are TRBV12-3 or TRBV12-4 and TRBJ1-1; 7 nucleotides align to TRBD1. The V segment lost 7 bases and the J segment 7 bases; nucleotides outside the gene matches: 12. The CDR3 is 14 amino acids. The sequenced CDR3 bases are TGTGCCAGCACCCTAGGAGGGGGCTACAATGAA. Amino acid sequence: CASTLGGGYNE. The CDR3 as a whole reads CASTLGGGYNEAFF.

Notes on this clone: The CDR3 goes on 3 residues after the read ends, and that part is filled in from the germline J gene. V usage is TRBV6-1 and J usage is TRBJ2-3; TRBD1 aligns across 11 bases. Germline CDR1 is MNHNS and CDR2 is SASEGT. The CDR3 length is 15 residues. J gave up 4 bases and V 4 bases, and 4 bases lay outside the gene matches. The CDR3 protein is CASSGGGQGADTQYF. The DNA read from the CDR3 is TGTGCCAGCAGTGGGGGGGGACAGGGGGCAGATACG.

Points on this clone: The read terminates 3 residues before the CDR3 end, so the remaining end is supplied by the germline J gene. The rearrangement uses TRBV19 and TRBJ2-2, with 9 bases aligning to TRBD1. The CDR3 contains 15 residues. Germline lookup yields CDR1 LNHDA and CDR2 SQIVND (reference sequence). Trimming at V came to 6 bases and at J to 5 bases, leaving 7 bases not matched to a gene. The part of the CDR3 DNA that was read is TGTGCCAGTAGCAAACAGGGGGCAAGAACCGGGGAG. It encodes CASSKQGARTGE. The CDR3 in full is CASSKQGARTGELFF.

In the case of this clone: The CDR3 goes on 3 residues after the read ends, and that part is filled in from the germline J gene. The rearrangement uses TRBV5-6 and TRBJ1-6, with 7 nucleotides matching TRBD1. CDR1 is SGHDT and CDR2 is YYEEEE in the germline V gene. Germline trimming cut 0 bases from V and 10 bases from J; bases unmatched to any gene: 7. The length of the CDR3 is 15 residues. The CDR3 sequence is CASSLGQGVGSPLHF. The DNA read from the CDR3 is TGTGCCAGCAGCTTGGGTCAGGGGGTCGGATCACCC.

Notes on this clone: The sequenced fragment ends 3 residues before the CDR3 boundary, so the rest is inferred from the germline J gene. The rearrangement uses TRBV5-1 and TRBJ2-2, with D possibly being TRBD2 (6 bases). The CDR3 extends over 14 amino acids. V lost 4 bases and J lost 5, with 12 bases in between. Germline loops: CDR1 SGHRS, CDR2 YFSETQ. Partial CDR3 DNA: TGCGCCAGCAGCAACACGGGGGTTACCGGGGAG. This encodes CASSNTGVTGE. The CDR3 as a whole reads CASSNTGVTGELFF.

As regards this clone: The missing CDR3 end, 3 residues past where the read stops, is filled in from the germline J gene. V usage is TRBV18 and J usage is TRBJ1-2; maybe TRBD1 (6 bases). Germline lookup yields CDR1 KGHSH and CDR2 LQKENI. The CDR3 sequence is 16 residues long. The CDR3 loop reads CASSPPNQGYYNDYTF. CDR3 DNA, as far as it was read: TGTGCCAGCTCACCACCGAACCAGGGGTACTACAATGAC.

On this clone: The CDR3 goes on 3 residues after the read ends, and that part is filled in from the germline J gene. The rearrangement uses TRBV7-2 and TRBJ2-3, with 7 bases lining up with TRBD1. Per the germline V gene, CDR1 is SGHTA and CDR2 is FQGNSA. The CDR3 consists of 15 residues. The sequenced CDR3 bases are TGTGCCAGCCGCCTAGGGGGCAGGAGCAATCAGCCG. It yields the protein CASRLGGRSNQP. The full-length CDR3 reads as CASRLGGRSNQPQYF.

Comments on this clone: The CDR3 end lies 3 residues beyond the end of the read and is filled in from the germline J gene. This chain connects TRBV2 to TRBJ1-4; a possible D gene is TRBD1 (5 bases). The CDR3 runs 14 residues. Germline-derived CDR1 and CDR2 are SNHLY and FYNNEI. The ends were cut back, 7 bases at V and 8 bases at J, with 17 bases in the middle. CDR3 in amino acids: CASTSYGAEEKLFF. The part of the CDR3 DNA that was read is TGTGCCAGCACTTCGTATGGGGCTGAAGAAAAA.

In the case of this clone: The read ends 3 residues shy of where the CDR3 ends; the end is completed using the germline J gene. The rearrangement links TRBV6-2 or TRBV6-3 to TRBJ2-5, with D unclear. V was clipped by 2 bases and J by 2 bases, with 6 bases between them. CDR3 length: 13 residues. Germline assignment: CDR1 MNHEY and CDR2 SVGEGT. The sequenced CDR3 bases are TGTGCCAGCAGTTACGCACGGCAAGAGACC. This sequence encodes CASSYARQET. The full CDR3 reads CASSYARQETQYF.

A remark on this clone: The read ends 3 residues before the CDR3 terminus; that terminus is restored from the germline J gene. This sequence joins TRBV28 and TRBJ2-7; D is possibly TRBD1 (6 bases). The CDR3 is 13 residues long. CDR1 is MDHEN and CDR2 is SYDVKM in the germline V gene. Deletions cut 2 bases from V and 3 bases from J, with 8 bases between. Here the CDR3 reads CASSLGQSYEQYF. Incomplete CDR3 DNA: TGTGCCAGCAGTTTAGGACAGAGCTACGAG.

With regard to this clone: The observed sequence ends 3 residues before the CDR3 terminus, with the missing tail filled in from the germline J gene. The rearrangement joins TRBV7-9 to TRBJ2-5; 8 positions agree with TRBD2. Per germline, CDR1 SEHNR and CDR2 FQNEAQ (reference sequence). J lost 4 bases, V lost 3 bases, and 7 bases had no gene match. This CDR3 has 15 residues. The DNA read from the CDR3 is TGTGCCAGCAGCTTTAGCGGGATTGGGGCAGAGACC. Translating gives CASSFSGIGAET. The complete CDR3 sequence is CASSFSGIGAETQYF.

A remark on this clone: The read gets to within 3 residues of the CDR3 end, and the germline J gene fills in the rest. V and J are TRBV7-2 and TRBJ1-2; D unresolved. The length of the CDR3 is 14 residues. Germline V gene sequence: CDR1 SGHTA, CDR2 FQGNSA. CDR3 DNA (partial): TGTGCCAGCAGCTTTGAGGGTTCTGTGCATACC. Amino acids: CASSFEGSVHT. The whole CDR3 region reads CASSFEGSVHTYTF. The full variable domain, with the rest looked up from reference TRBV7-2 and TRBJ1-2, is GAGVSQSPSNKVTEKGKDVELRCDPISGHTALYWYRQSLGQGLEFLIYFQGNSAPDKSGLPSDRFSAERTGGSVSTLTIQRTQQEDSAVYLCASSFEGSVHTYTFGSGTRLTVV.

The sequenced part of the CDR3 DNA is TGCGCCAGCTTGGACAGCTCTGGAAACACC. Its protein is CASLDSSGNT. The CDR3, in full, reads CASLDSSGNTIYF. The genes are TRBV5-1 and TRBJ1-3, with D possibly TRBD1 on 6 matching bases. The read ends 3 residues shy of where the CDR3 ends; the end is completed using the germline J gene. V dropped 7 bases and J dropped 0 bases, with 8 bases sitting between them. Germline V lookup: CDR1 SGHRS, CDR2 YFSETQ. The CDR3 is made up of 13 amino acids. Drawing the rest from reference TRBV5-1 and TRBJ1-3, the complete variable domain is KAGVTQTPRYLIKTRGQQVTLSCSPISGHRSVSWYQQTPGQGLQFLFEYFSETQRNKGNFPGRFSGRQFSNSRSEMNVSTLELGDSALYLCASLDSSGNTIYFGEGSWLTVV.

Comments on this clone: The missing CDR3 end, 3 residues past where the read stops, is filled in from the germline J gene. The rearrangement links TRBV7-2 to TRBJ1-1; TRBD1 matches at 8 bases. V lost 2 bases and J lost 5; bases outside the gene matches: 1. The CDR3 totals 13 residues. Per the germline V gene, CDR1 is SGHTA and CDR2 is FQGNSA. The CDR3 spells CASSLQGATEAFF. The part of the CDR3 DNA that was read is TGTGCCAGCAGCTTACAGGGGGCTACTGAA.

As for this clone: With the read ending 3 residues before the CDR3 end, the germline J gene is used to fill in that end. This sample also contains other DNA sequences that code for the same CDR3. The chain has TRBV5-6 and TRBJ2-5; a weak D match, TRBD1 (5 bases). The CDR3 has 14 residues. CDR1 SGHDT and CDR2 YYEEEE come from the germline V gene. The V end lost 3 bases, the J end lost 7 bases, and 16 bases lay between the germline ends. CDR3 region: CASSSATALGTQYF. CDR3 bases read: TGTGCCAGCAGCTCCGCGACAGCACTGGGGACC. The variable domain in full, completed from reference TRBV5-6 and TRBJ2-5, reads DAGVTQSPTHLIKTRGQQVTLRCSPKSGHDTVSWYQQALGQGPQFIFQYYEEEERQRGNFPDRFSGHQFPNYSSELNVNALLLGDSALYLCASSSATALGTQYFGPGTRLLVL.

CDR3 bases read: TGTGCCAGCAGCCATCCGGCCAACGTC. Translating it yields CASSHPANV. In full, the CDR3 is CASSHPANVLTF. This rearrangement joins TRBV7-2 to TRBJ2-6; D not certain. The read terminates 3 residues before the CDR3 end, so the remaining end is supplied by the germline J gene. Between the trimmed V and J ends, which lost 5 bases and 6 bases, there was a span of 5 bases. This CDR3 contains 12 residues. Looked up from germline, CDR1 is SGHTA and CDR2 is FQGNSA.

To note about this clone: The read ends 3 residues before the CDR3 terminus; that terminus is restored from the germline J gene. This chain connects TRBV5-1 to TRBJ2-3; tentatively, D is TRBD1 (6 bases). V was cut by 4 bases and J by 6 bases, with 15 bases left in between. The length of the CDR3 is 14 residues. CDR1 is SGHRS and CDR2 is YFSETQ in the germline V gene. Incomplete CDR3 DNA: TGCGCCAGCAGCCGTACAGGGACGGGGGATACG. Translating it yields CASSRTGTGDT. The full CDR3 reads CASSRTGTGDTQYF.

On this clone: The sequence runs out 3 residues before the end of the CDR3; the remainder is reconstructed from the germline J gene. J is TRBJ1-6 and V is TRBV19; 8 nucleotides agree with TRBD1. The CDR3 contains 15 residues. The J segment lost 8 bases and the V segment lost 6 bases, leaving 9 bases of the junction unmatched. Germline V gene data show CDR1 as LNHDA and CDR2 as SQIVND (reference sequence). CDR3 residues: CASSRSGTGDSPLHF. The sequenced CDR3 bases are TGTGCCAGTAGCCGTTCAGGGACAGGAGATTCACCC.

As for this clone: With the read ending 3 residues before the CDR3 end, the germline J gene is used to fill in that end. The V call is TRBV5-1, the J call TRBJ1-4, with unresolved D. Trimming pared 10 bases from V and 8 bases from J, leaving 21 bases between. The CDR3 runs to 14 residues. CDR1 and CDR2 (germline): SGHRS, YFSETQ. The CDR3 spells CAAKSWLVEEKLFF. The part of the CDR3 DNA that was read is TGCGCCGCCAAAAGTTGGCTAGTCGAGGAAAAA.

A note on this clone: The read terminates 3 residues before the CDR3 end, so the remaining end is supplied by the germline J gene. The chain is built from TRBV30 and TRBJ2-4; 8 positions match TRBD2. The CDR3 loop spans 11 amino acids. Germline CDR1 reads GTSNPN; CDR2 reads SVGIG (reference sequence). CDR3 DNA (partial): TGTGCCTGGAGGGGGGCGGGAGGT. It specifies CAWRGAGG. The complete CDR3 reads CAWRGAGGQYF.

Turning to this clone: The read comes to an end 3 residues before the CDR3 does, leaving the germline J gene to fill in the end. This chain connects TRBV5-1 to TRBJ1-5; D call uncertain. This CDR3 has 15 residues. Germline CDR1 is SGHRS and CDR2 is YFSETQ. Trimming shortened V by 0 bases and J by 0 bases, and 7 bases separated the two germline ends. The CDR3 protein is CASSLDGYSNQPQHF. Partial CDR3 DNA: TGCGCCAGCAGCTTGGACGGTTATAGCAATCAGCCC.

This clone is called medium-sized based on its frequency. In the same sample, other DNA sequences code for this CDR3. The sequenced CDR3 bases are TGTGCCAGCAGCTTAGATTTGACAGGGAACACTGAA. The encoded protein is CASSLDLTGNTE. The whole CDR3 reads CASSLDLTGNTEAFF. The chain combines TRBV11-3 with TRBJ1-1; possibly TRBD1 for D (6 bases). The missing CDR3 end, 3 residues past where the read stops, is filled in from the germline J gene. Germline lookup yields CDR1 SGHNT and CDR2 YENEEA. The CDR3 is 15 amino acids. Trimming stripped 0 bases from V and 1 base from J, with 9 bases between. Complete variable domain (other parts from reference TRBV11-3 and TRBJ1-1): EAGVVQSPRYKIIEKKQPVAFWCNPISGHNTLYWYLQNLGQGPELLIRYENEEAVDDSQLPKDRFSAERLKGVDSTLKIQPAELGDSAVYLCASSLDLTGNTEAFFGQGTRLTVV.

Details on this clone: The same CDR3 also results from other DNA sequences found in this sample. The CDR3 loop is CASSLGTSGNTIYF. The CDR3 bases that were read are TGTGCCAGCAGCTTAGGGACTTCTGGAAACACC. This chain joins TRBV7-3 and TRBJ1-3, with D maybe TRBD1 (5 bases). The read ends 3 residues early relative to the CDR3; the germline J gene fills the gap. The V gene lost 2 bases and the J gene lost 1 base, with 6 bases spanning the gap. The CDR3 is made up of 14 amino acids. CDR1 and CDR2 (germline): SGHTA, FQGTGA.

To note about this clone: The junction shows a germline mismatch at one end, possibly a read error. This same CDR3 is encoded by further DNA sequences in the sample. Incomplete CDR3 DNA: TGTGCCAGCAGTGACCGGGACAGGGGGATGAACACG. This translates into CASSDRDRGMNT. In full, the CDR3 reads CASSDRDRGMNTIYF. This chain connects TRBV6-1 to TRBJ1-3, with 11 bases fitting TRBD1. The CDR3 is cut off 3 residues early in the read; its end comes from the germline J gene. Germline V gives CDR1 MNHNS, CDR2 SASEGT. The CDR3 length is 15 residues.

As to this clone: The read falls 3 residues short of the CDR3 end, and the missing part is taken from the germline J gene. The rearrangement links TRBV18 to TRBJ1-1; 11 bases are a match to TRBD1. The germline CDR1 and CDR2 sequences are KGHSH and LQKENI. The CDR3 has 15 amino acids. After removal of 6 bases from V and 1 base from J, the junction contained 4 bases not matched to a gene. CDR3 DNA, as far as it was read: TGTGCCAGCTCTGGACAGGGGGCGGGGAACACTGAA. Translating gives CASSGQGAGNTE. The full-length CDR3 reads as CASSGQGAGNTEAFF.